This is a list of T cell receptor beta chains from one sample in a study of CD8+ T cells in alopecia areata. TCRdb keeps only in-frame clones here, not all; method: immunoSEQ multiplex PCR. The top ten clones hold 17% of a sample with about 87,000 clones, about three quarters of them seen once. Material: CD8+ T cells sorted from blood, obtained between weeks 44 and 45, from a patient treated with tofacitinib. Every receptor here comes from a human donor with alopecia areata. CDR3s include the opening cysteine and the closing phenylalanine or tryptophan. The D gene is left open where the match is weak. The listing skips clone size in some rows; elsewhere it reads once, few, many or a size class.

d_call clone_size j_call v_call cdr3_aa cdr3_nt
NA NA TRBJ1-6 TRBV27 CASSPQGSRNSPLHF TGTGCCAGCAGTCCCCAGGGGTCCAGGAATTCACCCCTCCACTTT
NA few TRBJ1-1 TRBV6-1 CASSEVRGSAEAFF TGTGCCAGCAGTGAAGTCCGGGGCAGCGCTGAAGCTTTCTTT
NA NA TRBJ2-6 TRBV27 CASSFYGAGANVLTF TGTGCCAGCAGTTTTTACGGGGCTGGGGCCAACGTCCTGACTTTC
NA NA TRBJ2-7 TRBV19 CASSIAGQSYEQYF TGTGCCAGTAGTATAGCCGGACAGAGCTACGAGCAGTACTTC
TRBD1 NA TRBJ1-1 TRBV5-1 CASSLVQGLSGWDTEAFF TGCGCCAGCAGCTTGGTACAGGGGCTGAGTGGATGGGACACTGAAGCTTTCTTT
NA NA TRBJ1-2 TRBV23-1 CASGSRPDYGYTF TGCGCCAGTGGGTCTCGACCAGACTATGGCTACACCTTC
TRBD2 NA TRBJ2-1 TRBV7-6 CASSRLGGETSYNEQFF TGTGCCAGCAGCCGTCTGGGGGGGGAAACCTCCTACAATGAGCAGTTCTTC
NA NA TRBJ2-2 TRBV5-1 CASSLGGGTGELFF TGCGCCAGCAGCTTGGGAGGAGGGACCGGGGAGCTGTTTTTT
TRBD2 NA TRBJ2-7 TRBV19 CASSIVGGSSYEQYF TGTGCCAGTAGTATAGTCGGGGGGAGCTCCTACGAGCAGTACTTC
NA NA TRBJ1-6 TRBV30 CAWGRSSSYNSPLHF TGTGCCTGGGGCAGGTCCTCCTCCTATAATTCACCCCTCCACTTT
TRBD1 few TRBJ1-2 TRBV29-1 CSVDSGTESYGYTF TGCAGCGTTGATTCGGGGACAGAATCTTATGGCTACACCTTC
NA once TRBJ1-2 TRBV29-1 CSVRPGEGYTF TGCAGCGTCCGACCAGGTGAGGGCTACACCTTC
NA NA TRBJ1-3 TRBV4-3 CASSQDHRSGNTIYF TGCGCCAGCAGCCAAGATCACAGATCTGGAAACACCATATATTTT
NA NA TRBJ2-7 TRBV5-1 CASSPNGGYEQYF TGCGCCAGCAGCCCCAACGGGGGATACGAGCAGTACTTC
TRBD1 once TRBJ1-6 TRBV5-6 CAGQVGNSPLHF TGTGCCGGACAGGTTGGGAATTCACCCCTCCACTTT
TRBD1 NA TRBJ2-5 TRBV11-2 CASSLTGYQETQYF TGTGCCAGCAGCTTGACAGGGTACCAAGAGACCCAGTACTTC
NA NA TRBJ2-1 TRBV30 CAWGQSSYNEQFF TGTGCCTGGGGACAGAGCTCCTACAATGAGCAGTTCTTC
TRBD1 NA TRBJ1-2 TRBV2 CASSDQGALTYGYTF TGTGCCAGCAGTGATCAGGGGGCGCTTACCTATGGCTACACCTTC